This TCR beta chain was sequenced in a study of OX40 agonist ivuxolimab in advanced cancers. For the study at large: Patients undergoing dose escalation presented with hepatocellular carcinoma, melanoma, renal cell or head and neck cancer.

Clones were sequenced by immunoSEQ multiplex PCR, and TCRdb holds only the in-frame ones, with some missing. The table records roughly 86,000 clones, 80% to 95% of them present only once. Turning to this clone: Its antigen is currently unknown.

General observations from the study: CD4+ and CD8+ blood T cells expanded clonally by week 6 at 0.1 to 3.0 mg/kg. Averaging showed that CD8+ T cells had more expanded clones than CD4+ did.

V shed 2 bases and J shed 6 bases, with 6 bases lying between them. CDR3 length: 11 residues. CDR1 and CDR2 from the germline V gene are SGHKS and YYEKEE (reference sequence). The source is an adult with an advanced solid tumor such as melanoma, head and neck, liver or kidney cancer. The starting material was CD4+ or CD8+ T cells sorted from blood, obtained in a trial of the OX40 agonist ivuxolimab. The chain combines TRBV5-5 with TRBJ2-7; D is undetermined. This CDR3 reads CASSFSREQYF. For the CDR3, the DNA is TGTGCCAGCAGCTTTTCTCGCGAGCAGTACTTC.